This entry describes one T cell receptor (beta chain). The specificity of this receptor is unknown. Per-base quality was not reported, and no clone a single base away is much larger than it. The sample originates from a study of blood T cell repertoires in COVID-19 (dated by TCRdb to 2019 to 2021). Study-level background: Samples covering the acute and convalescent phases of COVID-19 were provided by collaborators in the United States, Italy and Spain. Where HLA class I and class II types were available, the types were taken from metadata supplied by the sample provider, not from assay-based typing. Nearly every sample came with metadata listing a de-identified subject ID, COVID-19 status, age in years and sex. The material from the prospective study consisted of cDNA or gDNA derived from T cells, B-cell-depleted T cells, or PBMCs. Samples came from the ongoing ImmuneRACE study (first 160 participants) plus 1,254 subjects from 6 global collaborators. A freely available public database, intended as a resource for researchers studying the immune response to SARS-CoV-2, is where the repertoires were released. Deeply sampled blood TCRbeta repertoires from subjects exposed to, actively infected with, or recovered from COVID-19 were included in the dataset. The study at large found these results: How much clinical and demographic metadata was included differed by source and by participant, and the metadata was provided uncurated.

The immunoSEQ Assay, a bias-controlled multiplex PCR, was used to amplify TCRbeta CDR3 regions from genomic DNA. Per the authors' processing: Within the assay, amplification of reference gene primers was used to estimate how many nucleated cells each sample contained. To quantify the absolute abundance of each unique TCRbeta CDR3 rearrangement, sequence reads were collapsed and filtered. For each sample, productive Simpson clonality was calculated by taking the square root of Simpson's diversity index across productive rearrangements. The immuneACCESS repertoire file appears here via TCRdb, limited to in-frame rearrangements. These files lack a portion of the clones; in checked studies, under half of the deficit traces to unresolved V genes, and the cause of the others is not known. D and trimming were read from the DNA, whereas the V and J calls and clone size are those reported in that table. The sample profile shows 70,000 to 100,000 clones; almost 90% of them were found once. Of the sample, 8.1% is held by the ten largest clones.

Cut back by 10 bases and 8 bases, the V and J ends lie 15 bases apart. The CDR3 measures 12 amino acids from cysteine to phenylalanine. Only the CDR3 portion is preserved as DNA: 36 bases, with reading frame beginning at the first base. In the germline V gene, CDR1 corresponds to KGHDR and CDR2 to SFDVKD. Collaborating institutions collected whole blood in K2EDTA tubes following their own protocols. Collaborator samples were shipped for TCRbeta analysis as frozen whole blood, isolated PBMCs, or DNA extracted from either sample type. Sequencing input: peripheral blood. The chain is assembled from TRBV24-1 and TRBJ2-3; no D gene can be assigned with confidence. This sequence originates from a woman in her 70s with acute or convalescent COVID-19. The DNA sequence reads TGTGCCACTAACGCTCCGACGGGTACGCAGTATTTT. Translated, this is CATNAPTGTQYF.